This note documents a single T cell receptor (beta chain) sequence. The data derive from a study of blood T cell repertoires in COVID-19. As processed by the authors: Estimation of nucleated cell counts relied on the amplification of reference gene primers. The protocol was immunoSEQ multiplex PCR, while the TCRdb copy is restricted to in-frame clones and leaves out a portion. The V and J calls and clone size were taken over from that table, and D and trimming were inferred from the DNA. The data hold roughly 220,000 clones, with roughly 85% observed a single time. This CDR3 has 13 residues. The V and J ends lost 4 bases and 7 bases respectively, with 13 bases between them. Germline CDR1 reads SGHNT; CDR2 reads YYREEE (reference sequence).

The sequenced sample consisted of peripheral blood. The chain has TRBV5-4 and TRBJ2-3, with D tentatively TRBD1 (6 bases). The TCR comes from a man younger than 45 who had recovered from COVID-19. The CDR3 bases are TGTGCCAGCAGCCGTACAGGGAGCTATACGCAGTATTTT. This gives the protein CASSRTGSYTQYF.